This TCR beta chain was retrieved from a study of blood T cell repertoires in COVID-19. In the study overall: COVID-19 samples from acute and convalescent phases originated in the United States, Italy and Spain.

The V and J ends lost 6 bases and 2 bases respectively, with 16 bases between them. From germline, CDR1 is MDHEN and CDR2 SYDVKM. The CDR3 contains 15 residues. Sequenced by immunoSEQ multiplex PCR; TCRdb stores in-frame clones only, minus some. Counted here are about 220,000 clones, roughly 85% occurring once; the ten biggest clones make up roughly 2.8%. Sequenced input: peripheral blood. The V call is TRBV28, the J call TRBJ1-2, with D possibly TRBD1 on 5 matching bases. This sequence originates from a man aged 45 to 65 who had recovered from COVID-19. CDR3 DNA sequence: TGTGCCAGCAGGGACGTTAGGGGCCGAAACTATGGCTACACCTTC. Amino acid sequence: CASRDVRGRNYGYTF.